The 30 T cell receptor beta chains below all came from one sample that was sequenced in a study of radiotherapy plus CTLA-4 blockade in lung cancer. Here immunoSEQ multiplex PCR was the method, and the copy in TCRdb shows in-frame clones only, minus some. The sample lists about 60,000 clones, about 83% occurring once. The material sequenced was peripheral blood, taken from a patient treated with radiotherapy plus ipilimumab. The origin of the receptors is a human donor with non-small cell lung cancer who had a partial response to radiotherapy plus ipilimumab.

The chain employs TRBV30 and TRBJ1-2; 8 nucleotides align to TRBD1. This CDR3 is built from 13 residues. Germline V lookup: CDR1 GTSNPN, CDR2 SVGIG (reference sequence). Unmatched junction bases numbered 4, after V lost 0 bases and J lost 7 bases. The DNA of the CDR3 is TGTGCCTGGAGTGTACAGGGGGACGGTGGCTACACCTTC. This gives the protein CAWSVQGDGGYTF.

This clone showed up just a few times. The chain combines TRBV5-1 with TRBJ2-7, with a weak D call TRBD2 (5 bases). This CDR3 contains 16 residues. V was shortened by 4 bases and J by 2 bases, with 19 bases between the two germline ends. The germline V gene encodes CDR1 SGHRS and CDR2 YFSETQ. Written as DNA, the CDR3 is TGCGCCAGCAGCCCCTCCTCCTCGGGAACCCCCTACGAGCAGTACTTC. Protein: CASSPSSSGTPYEQYF. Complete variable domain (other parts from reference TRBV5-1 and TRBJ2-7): KAGVTQTPRYLIKTRGQQVTLSCSPISGHRSVSWYQQTPGQGLQFLFEYFSETQRNKGNFPGRFSGRQFSNSRSEMNVSTLELGDSALYLCASSPSSSGTPYEQYFGPGTRLTVT.

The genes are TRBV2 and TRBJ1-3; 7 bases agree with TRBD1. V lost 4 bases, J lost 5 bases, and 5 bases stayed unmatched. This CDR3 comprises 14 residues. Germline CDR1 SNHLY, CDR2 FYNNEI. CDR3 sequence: CASSVDRVRNTIYF. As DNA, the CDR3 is TGTGCCAGCAGTGTAGACAGGGTGAGAAACACCATATATTTT.

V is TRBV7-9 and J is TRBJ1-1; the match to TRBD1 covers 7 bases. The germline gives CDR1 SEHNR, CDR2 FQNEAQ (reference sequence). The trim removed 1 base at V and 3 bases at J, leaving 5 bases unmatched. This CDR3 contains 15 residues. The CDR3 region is CASSLERQGDTEAFF. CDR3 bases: TGTGCCAGCAGCTTAGAAAGACAGGGAGACACTGAAGCTTTCTTT.

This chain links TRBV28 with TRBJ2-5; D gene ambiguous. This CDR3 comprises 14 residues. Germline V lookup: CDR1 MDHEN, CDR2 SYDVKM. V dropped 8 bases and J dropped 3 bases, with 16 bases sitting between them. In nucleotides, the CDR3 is TGTGCCAGCCGCCCCGGTGGAGCTAAAGAGACCCAGTACTTC. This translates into CASRPGGAKETQYF.

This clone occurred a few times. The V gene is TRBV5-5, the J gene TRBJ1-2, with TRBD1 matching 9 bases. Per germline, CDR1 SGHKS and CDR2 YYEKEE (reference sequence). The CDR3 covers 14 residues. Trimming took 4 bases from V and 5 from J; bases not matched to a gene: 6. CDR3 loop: CASSPGTGTYGYTF. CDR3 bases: TGTGCCAGCAGCCCCGGGACAGGGACGTATGGCTACACCTTC.

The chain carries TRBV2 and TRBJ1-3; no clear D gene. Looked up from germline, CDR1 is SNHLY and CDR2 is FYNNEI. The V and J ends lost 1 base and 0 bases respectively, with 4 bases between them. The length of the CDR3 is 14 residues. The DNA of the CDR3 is TGTGCCAGCAGTGAAGGGCACTCTGGAAACACCATATATTTT. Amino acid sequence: CASSEGHSGNTIYF. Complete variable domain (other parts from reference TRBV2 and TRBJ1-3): EPEVTQTPSHQVTQMGQEVILRCVPISNHLYFYWYRQILGQKVEFLVSFYNNEISEKSEIFDDQFSVERPDGSNFTLKIRSTKLEDSAMYFCASSEGHSGNTIYFGEGSWLTVV.

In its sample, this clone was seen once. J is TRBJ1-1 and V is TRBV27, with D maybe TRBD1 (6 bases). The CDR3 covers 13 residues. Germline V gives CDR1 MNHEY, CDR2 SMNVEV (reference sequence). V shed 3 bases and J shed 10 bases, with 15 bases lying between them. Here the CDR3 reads CASSLGQGFIAFF. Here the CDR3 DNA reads TGTGCCAGCAGTTTGGGCCAGGGGTTTATAGCTTTCTTT.

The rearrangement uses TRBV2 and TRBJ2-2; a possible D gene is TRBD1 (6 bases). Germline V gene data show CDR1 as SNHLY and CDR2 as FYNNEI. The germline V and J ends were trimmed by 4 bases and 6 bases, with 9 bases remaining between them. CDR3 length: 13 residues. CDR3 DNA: TGTGCCAGCAGTGGATGGGGGCCCGGGGAGCTGTTTTTT. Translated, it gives CASSGWGPGELFF.

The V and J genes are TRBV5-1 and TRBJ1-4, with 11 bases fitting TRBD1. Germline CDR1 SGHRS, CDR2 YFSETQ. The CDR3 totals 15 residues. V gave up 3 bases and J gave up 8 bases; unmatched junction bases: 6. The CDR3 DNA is TGCGCCAGCAGCTGGGACAGGGGGGTGGAGGAAAAACTGTTTTTT. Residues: CASSWDRGVEEKLFF.

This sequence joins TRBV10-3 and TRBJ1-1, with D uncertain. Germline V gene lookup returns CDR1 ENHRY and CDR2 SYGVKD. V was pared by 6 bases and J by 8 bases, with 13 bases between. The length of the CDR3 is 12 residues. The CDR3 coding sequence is TGTGCCATCAGCCTACAACTAGGAGAAGCTTTCTTT. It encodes CAISLQLGEAFF.

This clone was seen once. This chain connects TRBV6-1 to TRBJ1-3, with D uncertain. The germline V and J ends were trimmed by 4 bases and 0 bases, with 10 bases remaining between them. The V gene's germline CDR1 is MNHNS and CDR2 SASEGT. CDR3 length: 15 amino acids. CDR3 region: CASSGEGSSGNTIYF. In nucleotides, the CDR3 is TGTGCCAGCAGTGGGGAAGGGAGCTCTGGAAACACCATATATTTT.

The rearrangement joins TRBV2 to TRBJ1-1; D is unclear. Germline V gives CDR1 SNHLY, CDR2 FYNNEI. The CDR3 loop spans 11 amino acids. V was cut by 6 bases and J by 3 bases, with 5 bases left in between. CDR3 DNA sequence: TGTGCCAGCAGACGGGACACTGAAGCTTTCTTT. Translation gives CASRRDTEAFF.

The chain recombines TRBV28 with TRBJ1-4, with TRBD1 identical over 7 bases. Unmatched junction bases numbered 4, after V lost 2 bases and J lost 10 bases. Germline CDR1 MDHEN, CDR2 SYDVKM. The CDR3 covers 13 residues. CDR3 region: CASSLIGQAKLFF. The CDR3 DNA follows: TGTGCCAGCAGTTTAATCGGACAGGCAAAACTGTTTTTT.

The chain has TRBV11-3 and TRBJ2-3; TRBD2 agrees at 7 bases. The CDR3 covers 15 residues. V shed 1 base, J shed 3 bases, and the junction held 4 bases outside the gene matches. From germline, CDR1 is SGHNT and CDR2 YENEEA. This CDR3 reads CASSLVSGVTDTQYF. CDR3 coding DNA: TGTGCCAGCAGCTTAGTAAGCGGGGTTACAGATACGCAGTATTTT.

The CDR3 bases are TGCAGCGCGGGGGACAGGGGCGGATACGAGCAGTACTTC. It codes for CSAGDRGGYEQYF. The V gene is TRBV29-1, the J gene TRBJ2-7; 10 bases fit TRBD1. V lost 7 bases to trimming and J lost 4 bases; unmatched junction nucleotides: 7. The germline V gene encodes CDR1 SQVTM and CDR2 ANQGSEA. CDR3 size: 13 residues.

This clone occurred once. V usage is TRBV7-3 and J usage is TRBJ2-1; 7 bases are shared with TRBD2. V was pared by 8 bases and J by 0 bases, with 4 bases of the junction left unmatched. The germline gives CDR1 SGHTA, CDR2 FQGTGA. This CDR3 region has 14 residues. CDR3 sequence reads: CASSSGSSYNEQFF. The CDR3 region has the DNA TGTGCCAGCTCTAGCGGAAGCTCCTACAATGAGCAGTTCTTC.

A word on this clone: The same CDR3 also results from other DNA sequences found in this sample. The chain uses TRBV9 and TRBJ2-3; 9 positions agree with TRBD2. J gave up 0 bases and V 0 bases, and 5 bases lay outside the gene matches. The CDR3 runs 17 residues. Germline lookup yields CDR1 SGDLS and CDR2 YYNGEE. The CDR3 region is CASSVGLAGTSTDTQYF. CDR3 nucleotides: TGTGCCAGCAGCGTAGGCCTAGCGGGGACTAGCACAGATACGCAGTATTTT.

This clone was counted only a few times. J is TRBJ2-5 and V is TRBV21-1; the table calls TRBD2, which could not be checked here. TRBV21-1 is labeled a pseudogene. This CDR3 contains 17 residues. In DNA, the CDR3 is TGTGCCAGCAGCAAAGGAGGACTAGCGGGAGGCGAAGAGACCCAGTACTTC. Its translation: CASSKGGLAGGEETQYF.

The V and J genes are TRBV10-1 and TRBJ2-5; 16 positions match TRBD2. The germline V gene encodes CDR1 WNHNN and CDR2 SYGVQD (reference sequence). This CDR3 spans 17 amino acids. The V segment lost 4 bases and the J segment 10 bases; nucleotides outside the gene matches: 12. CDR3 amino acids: CASSGQGLAGGPEDQYF. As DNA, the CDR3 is TGCGCCAGCAGTGGGCAGGGACTAGCGGGAGGGCCAGAAGACCAGTACTTC.

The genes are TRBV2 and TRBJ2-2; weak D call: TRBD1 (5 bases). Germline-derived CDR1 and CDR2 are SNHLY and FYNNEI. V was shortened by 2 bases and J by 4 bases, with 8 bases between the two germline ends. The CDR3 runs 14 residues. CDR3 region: CASSERQLTGELFF. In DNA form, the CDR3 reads TGTGCCAGCAGTGAACGACAGCTCACCGGGGAGCTGTTTTTT.

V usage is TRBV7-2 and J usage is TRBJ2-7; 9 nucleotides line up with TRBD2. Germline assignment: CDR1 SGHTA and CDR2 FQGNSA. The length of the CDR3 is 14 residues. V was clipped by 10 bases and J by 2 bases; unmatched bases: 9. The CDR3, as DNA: TGTGCCACCCAGGTTTTAGCGGGAGCCTACGAGCAGTACTTC. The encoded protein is CATQVLAGAYEQYF.

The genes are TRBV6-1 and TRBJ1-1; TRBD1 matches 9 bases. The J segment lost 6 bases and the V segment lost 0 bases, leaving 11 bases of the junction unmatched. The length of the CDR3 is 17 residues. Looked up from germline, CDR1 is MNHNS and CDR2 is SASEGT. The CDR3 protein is CASSEAVRDRAQPEAFF. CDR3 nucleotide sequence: TGTGCCAGCAGTGAAGCGGTCCGGGACAGGGCGCAGCCTGAAGCTTTCTTT.

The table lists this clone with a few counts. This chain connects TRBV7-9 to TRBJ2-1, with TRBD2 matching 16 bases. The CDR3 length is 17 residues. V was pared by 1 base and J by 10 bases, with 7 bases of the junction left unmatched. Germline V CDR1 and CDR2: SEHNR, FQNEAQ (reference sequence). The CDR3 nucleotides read TGTGCCAGCAGCTTAGTTGGGACTAGCGGGAGGGATGACGAGCAGTTCTTC. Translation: CASSLVGTSGRDDEQFF.

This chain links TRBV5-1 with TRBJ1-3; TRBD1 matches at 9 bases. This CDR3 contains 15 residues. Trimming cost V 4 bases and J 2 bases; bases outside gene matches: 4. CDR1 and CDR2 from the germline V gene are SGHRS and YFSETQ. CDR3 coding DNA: TGCGCCAGCAGCCTCGGACAGGGGCCTGGAAACACCATATATTTT. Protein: CASSLGQGPGNTIYF.

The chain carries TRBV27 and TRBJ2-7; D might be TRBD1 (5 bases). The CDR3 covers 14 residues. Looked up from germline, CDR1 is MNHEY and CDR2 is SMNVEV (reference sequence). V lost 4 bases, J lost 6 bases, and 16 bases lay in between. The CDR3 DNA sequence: TGTGCCAGCAGTTCTGGCACAGGTCAGCGCGAGCAGTACTTC. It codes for CASSSGTGQREQYF.

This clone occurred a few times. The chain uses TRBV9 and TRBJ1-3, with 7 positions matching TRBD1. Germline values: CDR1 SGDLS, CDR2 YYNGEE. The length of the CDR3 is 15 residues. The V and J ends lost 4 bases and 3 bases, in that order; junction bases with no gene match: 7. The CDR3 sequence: CASSPLGTVGNTIYF. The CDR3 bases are TGTGCCAGCAGCCCACTCGGGACAGTTGGAAACACCATATATTTT.

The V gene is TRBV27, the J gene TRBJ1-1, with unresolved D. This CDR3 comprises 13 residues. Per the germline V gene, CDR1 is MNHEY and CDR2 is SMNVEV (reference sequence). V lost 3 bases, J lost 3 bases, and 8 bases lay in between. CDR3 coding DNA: TGTGCCAGCAGTTTTATCTTAGACACTGAAGCTTTCTTT. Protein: CASSFILDTEAFF.

CDR3 residues: CASSEDRVSFGEQYF. Written as DNA, the CDR3 is TGTGCCAGCAGCGAGGACAGGGTTAGTTTTGGCGAGCAGTACTTC. The chain is built from TRBV2 and TRBJ2-7; TRBD1 matches 8 bases. The CDR3 is made up of 15 amino acids. The ends lost 6 bases at V and 6 bases at J; junction bases unmatched: 13. The germline V gene encodes CDR1 SNHLY and CDR2 FYNNEI.

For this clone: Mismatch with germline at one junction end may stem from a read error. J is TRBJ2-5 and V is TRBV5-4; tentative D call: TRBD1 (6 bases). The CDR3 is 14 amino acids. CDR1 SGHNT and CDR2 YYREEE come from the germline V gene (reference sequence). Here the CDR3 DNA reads TGTGCCAGCAGCACTCCGGGACACCAAGAGACCCGGTACTTC. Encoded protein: CASSTPGHQETRYF.